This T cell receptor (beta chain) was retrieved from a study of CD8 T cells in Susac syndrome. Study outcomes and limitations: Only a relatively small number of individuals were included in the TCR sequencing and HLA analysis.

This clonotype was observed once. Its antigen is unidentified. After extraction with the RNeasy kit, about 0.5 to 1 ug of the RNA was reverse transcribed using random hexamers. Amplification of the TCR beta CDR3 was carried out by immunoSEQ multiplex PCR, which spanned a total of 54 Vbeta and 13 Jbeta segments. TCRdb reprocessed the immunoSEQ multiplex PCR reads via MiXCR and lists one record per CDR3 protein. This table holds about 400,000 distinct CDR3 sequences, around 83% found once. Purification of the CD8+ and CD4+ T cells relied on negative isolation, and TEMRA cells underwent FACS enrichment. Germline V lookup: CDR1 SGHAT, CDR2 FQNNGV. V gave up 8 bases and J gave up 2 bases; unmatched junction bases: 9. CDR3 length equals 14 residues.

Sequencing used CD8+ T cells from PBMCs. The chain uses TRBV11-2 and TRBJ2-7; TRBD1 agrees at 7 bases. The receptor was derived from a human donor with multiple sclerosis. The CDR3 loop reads CASLELRGTYEQYF. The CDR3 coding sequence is TGTGCCAGCTTAGAGCTCAGGGGGACCTACGAGCAGTACTTC.